The 6 T cell receptor beta chains reported below all come from one sample, sequenced in a study of CD8 T cells in ankylosing spondylitis. MiXCR was run by TCRdb on the 5' RACE reads, yielding one entry per CDR3 protein. The repertoire holds about 200,000 distinct CDR3 sequences, more than 25% seen once, with 6.6% in the top ten. Sequencing was done on a sample of blood, either unsorted or a sorted T cell fraction (not recorded which). Every receptor here comes from a male donor with ankylosing spondylitis or in good health (not recorded which).

The chain recombines TRBV6-5 with TRBJ2-7; D remains unclear. V gave up 0 bases and J gave up 0 bases, with 12 bases separating them. The germline CDR1 and CDR2 sequences are MNHEY and SVGAGI. CDR3 length equals 16 residues. The CDR3 sequence: CASSYSTPTVSYEQYF. DNA of the CDR3: TGTGCCAGCAGTTACTCGACGCCTACCGTCTCCTACGAGCAGTACTTC.

The chain links TRBV20-1 to TRBJ1-3; D unclear. The germline V and J ends were trimmed by 3 bases and 2 bases, with 8 bases remaining between them. The CDR3 has 13 amino acids. Germline V gene sequence: CDR1 DFQATT, CDR2 SNEGSKA (reference sequence). The CDR3 reads CSASPTAGNTIYF. CDR3 DNA sequence: TGCAGTGCTAGTCCTACGGCTGGAAACACCATATATTTT.

The table lists this clonotype with many counts. This chain joins TRBV5-5 and TRBJ2-5, with a weak D call TRBD1 (6 bases). The V gene's germline CDR1 is SGHKS and CDR2 YYEKEE (reference sequence). This CDR3 has 15 amino acids. Trimming pared 0 bases from V and 2 bases from J, leaving 11 bases between. The CDR3 DNA follows: TGTGCCAGCAGCTTGGGACAGGTGGTACAAGAGACCCAGTACTTC. It encodes CASSLGQVVQETQYF.

The chain uses TRBV10-3 and TRBJ2-2; D possibly corresponds to TRBD1 (6 bases). CDR1 is ENHRY, CDR2 SYGVKD, per germline. The V and J ends lost 0 bases and 3 bases respectively, with 11 bases between them. The CDR3 contains 16 residues. The CDR3 sequence: CAISESRGLDTGELFF. The CDR3 DNA reads TGTGCCATCAGTGAGTCCAGGGGATTGGACACCGGGGAGCTGTTTTTT.

This clonotype was seen many times. The J gene is TRBJ2-7, the V gene TRBV11-2; 10 bases are a match to TRBD2. This CDR3 is built from 17 residues. Trimming removed 5 bases from V and 0 bases from J; junction bases left unmatched: 10. Germline assignment: CDR1 SGHAT and CDR2 FQNNGV. CDR3 protein: CASSALAGARSSYEQYF. The CDR3 DNA reads as TGTGCCAGCAGCGCGCTAGCGGGAGCCCGGAGCTCCTACGAGCAGTACTTC.

The chain is built from TRBV6-5 and TRBJ2-7; possibly TRBD2 for D (5 bases). Germline V gives CDR1 MNHEY, CDR2 SVGAGI. Trimming pared 4 bases from V and 4 bases from J, leaving 11 bases between. CDR3 size: 13 residues. CDR3 bases: TGTGCCAGCAGTTTGCGGGTGGGATACGAGCAGTACTTC. This codes for CASSLRVGYEQYF.